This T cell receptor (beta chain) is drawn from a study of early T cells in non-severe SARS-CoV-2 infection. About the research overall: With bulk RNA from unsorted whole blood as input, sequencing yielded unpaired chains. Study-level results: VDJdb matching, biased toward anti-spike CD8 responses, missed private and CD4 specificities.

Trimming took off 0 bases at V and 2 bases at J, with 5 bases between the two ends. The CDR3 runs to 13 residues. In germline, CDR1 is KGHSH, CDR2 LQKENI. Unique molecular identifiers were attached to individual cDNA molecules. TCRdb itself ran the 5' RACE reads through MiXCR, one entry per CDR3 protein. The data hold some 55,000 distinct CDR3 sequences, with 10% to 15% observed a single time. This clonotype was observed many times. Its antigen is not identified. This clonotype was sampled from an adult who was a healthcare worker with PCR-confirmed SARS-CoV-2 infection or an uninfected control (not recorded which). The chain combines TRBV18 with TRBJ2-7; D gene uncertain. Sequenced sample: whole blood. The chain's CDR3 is CASSPPKTYEQYF. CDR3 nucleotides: TGTGCCAGCTCACCACCTAAGACCTACGAGCAGTACTTC.